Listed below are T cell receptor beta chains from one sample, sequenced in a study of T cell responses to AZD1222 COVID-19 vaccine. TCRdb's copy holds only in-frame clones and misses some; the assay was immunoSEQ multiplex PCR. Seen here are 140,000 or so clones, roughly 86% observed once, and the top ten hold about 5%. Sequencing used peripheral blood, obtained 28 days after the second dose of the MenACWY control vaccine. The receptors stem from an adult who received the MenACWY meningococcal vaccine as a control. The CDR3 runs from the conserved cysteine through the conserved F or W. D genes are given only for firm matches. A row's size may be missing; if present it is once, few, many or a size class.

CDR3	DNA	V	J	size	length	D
CASSQGIGAHEQFF	TGCGCCAGCAGCCAAGGGATAGGGGCCCATGAGCAGTTCTTC	TRBV4-3	TRBJ2-1	.	14	.
CASSLALGDRREQYF	TGCGCCAGCAGCTTGGCTCTGGGGGATAGGCGCGAGCAGTACTTC	TRBV5-1	TRBJ2-7	.	15	.
CASSFTQGAYNGYTF	TGTGCCAGCAGCTTTACTCAGGGGGCGTATAATGGCTACACCTTC	TRBV11-3	TRBJ1-2	.	15	TRBD1
CASSEQGTNEKLFF	TGTGCCAGCAGTGAGCAGGGAACTAATGAAAAACTGTTTTTT	TRBV6-1	TRBJ1-4	.	14	.
CASSQGTESSYEQYF	TGCGCCAGCAGCCAAGGGACTGAGAGCTCCTACGAGCAGTACTTC	TRBV4-3	TRBJ2-7	.	15	.
CASSQGHSQNIQYF	TGCGCCAGCAGCCAAGGGCACAGCCAAAACATTCAGTACTTC	TRBV4-1	TRBJ2-4	once	14	.
CASSPSRMNTEAFF	TGTGCCAGCTCACCATCGAGAATGAACACTGAAGCTTTCTTT	TRBV18	TRBJ1-1	.	14	.
CASSFPGHRTGNIQYF	TGTGCCAGCAGTTTCCCGGGACACCGAACTGGAAACATTCAGTACTTC	TRBV6-2/TRBV6-3	TRBJ2-4	.	16	.
CASNLGRRVGTEAFF	TGTGCCAGCAATCTCGGTCGGAGGGTTGGCACTGAAGCTTTCTTT	TRBV6-5	TRBJ1-1	.	15	.
CASSFGVQETQYF	TGCGCCAGCAGCTTTGGGGTACAAGAGACCCAGTACTTC	TRBV5-1	TRBJ2-5	once	13	.
CASSHRASGNTIYF	TGTGCCAGCAGCCACAGGGCTTCTGGAAACACCATATATTTT	TRBV3-1/TRBV3-2	TRBJ1-3	.	14	.
CASRRGWADTQYF	TGCGCCAGCCGTCGGGGGTGGGCAGATACGCAGTATTTT	TRBV5-1	TRBJ2-3	.	13	.